The T cell receptor beta chain under discussion was sequenced for a study of T cells in Graves' hyperthyroidism and ophthalmopathy (dated by TCRdb to about 2019). A note on the overall study: Peripheral blood was collected at initial diagnosis, before any treatment. To identify distinguishing TCR V-J signatures, a discovery cohort of around 100 patients was used, comprising 43 with Graves' ophthalmopathy and approximately 58 with stable Graves' hyperthyroidism. The 100 discovery patients were randomly split 7:3 into training and test sets. The paper reports TCR Vbeta CDR3 sequencing of roughly 140 peripheral blood samples: around 41 ophthalmopathy, 75 to 80 hyperthyroidism and around 17 progressor patients. In addition, the study compared T-cell repertoires in thyroid tissue and in blood from roughly 6 Graves' hyperthyroidism patients. Whether ophthalmopathy could be predicted prospectively was tested in an independent validation cohort made up of roughly 19 hyperthyroidism patients plus 17 patients who later progressed to ophthalmopathy. After sampling, hyperthyroidism patients received methimazole starting at 30 mg daily, and ophthalmopathy patients received high-dose intravenous methylprednisolone.

The CDR3 runs 14 amino acids, cysteine and phenylalanine included. Solely the CDR3 DNA is kept, with 42 bases framed from the first base. Unmatched junction bases come to 7, with V trimmed by 5 bases and J by 3 bases. CDR1 SEHNR and CDR2 FQNEAQ were looked up in the germline V gene (reference sequence). In the ophthalmopathy patients, disease was moderately to severely active, with a Clinical Activity Score of 3 or more, a NOSPECS grade of 4 or more, and a duration of less than 3 months. Any patient with an uncontrolled infection, another autoimmune disease, pregnancy or lactation was excluded. Diagnoses relied on clinical symptoms, serum thyroxine and TRAb, thyroid ultrasound and orbital computed tomography. Ficoll-Paque density gradient centrifugation was used to isolate PBMCs from around 10 ml of fresh peripheral blood. Total RNA was extracted using Trizol reagent, and RNA quality was assessed on an Agilent 2100 Bioanalyzer.

Overall results and qualifications from the work: In validation, progression to ophthalmopathy was predicted by the model with around 70% sensitivity and 72.22% specificity, a median of roughly 6.4 months before onset. Sample size was not statistically predetermined, and investigators were not blinded to group allocation. In cross-validation, a model built on a 13 V-J signature told ophthalmopathy apart from stable hyperthyroidism with approximately 90% sensitivity and about 81% specificity, and in testing the same model reached 80%/75%. Most expanded thyroid clonotypes (frequency above 0.001) were also found in blood, which suggests that blood repertoires may mirror thyroid immune responses.

TCR beta CDR3 regions were amplified from RNA transcripts. The TCR CDR3 was subjected to a first round of RT-PCR using the HTBI primer set and the Qiagen OneStep RT-PCR kit. Libraries were constructed in a second round of multiplex PCR, after which size selection and purification were performed. Sequencing of the libraries was done on an Illumina HiSeq2000 using paired-end 100 bp reads. On the authors' methods: Raw data were processed with SOAPnuke, discarding reads with adapters, uncalled bases, mean Phred below 15, or no exact constant-primer or identifier match. High-quality paired reads were merged with COPE v1.2.5, and unique nucleotide sequences were defined as clonotypes. MiTCR v1.1 was used to align the clonotypes against IMGT TRBV, TRBD and TRBJ reference segments. Only V-J combinations with frequency above 0.0001, covering roughly 99% of repertoires, were analysed. A TCS score was defined as the ratio between F50 (clonal expansion) and ExV (chaos), using BLOSUM62-based TCRdist between CDR3 peptides within each V-J. Welch's t-statistics and random forest reduced roughly 530 V-J features to fewer than 15, which were used in a naive Bayes classifier (R e1071). Starting from the raw public reads, TCRdb applied fastp trimming at Q25, assembled clones with MiXCR and retained in-frame beta chains. Rows are unified per CDR3 protein, each entry keeping the most common DNA and genes. The V and J calls, along with clone size, are taken from TCRdb and not from the paper's own processing. This sample has approximately 600,000 distinct CDR3 sequences in its table, and under 25% of those were observed once. 34% of the sample rests with the top ten.

This clonotype has more than one count but fewer than ten. Its antigen is unknown. Base qualities were left out, and no much larger clone turns up one base away. The chain is encoded by TRBV7-9 joined to TRBJ2-7; 7 bases in the junction line up with TRBD1. The sequencing input was blood. The source is a man aged 25-45 years with Graves' ophthalmopathy. The DNA sequence is as follows: TGTGCCAGCAGCCCCCCGGGACAGATCTACGAGCAGTACTTC. Translated, it gives CASSPPGQIYEQYF.